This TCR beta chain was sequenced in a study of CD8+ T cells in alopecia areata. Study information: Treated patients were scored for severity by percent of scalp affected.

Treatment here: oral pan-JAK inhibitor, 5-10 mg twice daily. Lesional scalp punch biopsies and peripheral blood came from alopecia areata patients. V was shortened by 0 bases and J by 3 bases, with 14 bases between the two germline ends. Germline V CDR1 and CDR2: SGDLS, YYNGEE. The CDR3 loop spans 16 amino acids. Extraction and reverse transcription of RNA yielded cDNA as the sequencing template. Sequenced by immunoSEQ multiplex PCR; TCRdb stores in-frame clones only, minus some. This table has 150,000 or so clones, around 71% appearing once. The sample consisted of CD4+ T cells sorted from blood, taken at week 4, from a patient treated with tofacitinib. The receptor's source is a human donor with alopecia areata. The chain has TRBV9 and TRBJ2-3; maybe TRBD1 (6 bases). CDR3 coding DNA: TGTGCCAGCAGCGTAGAGGGGGTGAAGTGGACAGATACGCAGTATTTT. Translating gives CASSVEGVKWTDTQYF.